This T cell receptor delta chain was sequenced in a study of γδ T cells in repeated Plasmodium falciparum infection. On the study more broadly: Each infection was followed by sampling at 21 days, plus baseline and some pre-infection draws.

TCRdb reanalysed the multiplex PCR reads with CATT. The data show about 57,000 delta-chain clones, 1.7% seen once. Gammadelta T cells were flow-sorted from PBMC into Vgamma9/Vdelta2+ and Vdelta2-negative populations for bulk analysis. Germline V gives CDR1 GEAIGNYY, CDR2 EKD. V dropped 0 bases and J dropped 0; count of bases not matched to a gene: 10. This CDR3 has 21 residues. A word on this clone: The protein TCRdb lists belongs to a much larger clone and differs from this DNA's translation at residue 10, which points to a read error; the protein shown is made from the DNA.

The sequence was collected from a pool of human donors (malaria-infected and uninfected, not separated). The source material was gamma-delta T cells from blood. The chain is built from TRDV2 and TRDJ3; TRDD3 matches 10 bases. TCRdb lists no J gene, so it was determined here by aligning the DNA to germline. Written as DNA, the CDR3 is TGTGCCTGTGACACCTTACTGGGGGATGCCCATTCCTCCTGGGACACCCGACAGATGTTTTTC. This encodes CACDTLLGDAHSSWDTRQMFF.